The source of this T cell receptor (beta chain) is a study of beta chain features in type 1 diabetes. Study-wide background: Patients did not differ from healthy donors in age, gender or cell yield. Study-wide points: All four CD4+ subsets from Type 1 diabetes patients carried moderately but significantly shorter TCRB CDR3s.

This clone appeared a few times. Its antigen is still unknown. CD45RO/CCR7/CD25/CD127/CD95/CD27 sorting isolated CD4+ naive, central memory, regulatory and stem cell-like memory cells. Reverse transcription of all isolated RNA meant that expressed TCRB transcripts were sequenced. Profiled with immunoSEQ multiplex PCR; TCRdb holds only in-frame clones, not every one. Seen here are under 300,000 clones, about a fifth observed once, and the top ten hold about 0.027%. The source is a woman aged 40 to 50 with type 1 diabetes. Input material: naive CD4+ T cells from blood.

CDR3 nucleotides: TGTGCCAGCAGTGAAGAAACTAGCGGAACCTACGAGCAGTACTTC. This codes for CASSEETSGTYEQYF. V is TRBV2 and J is TRBJ2-7; TRBD2 matches 8 bases. The V segment lost 1 base and the J segment 2 bases; nucleotides outside the gene matches: 4. Germline V gene sequence: CDR1 SNHLY, CDR2 FYNNEI. The CDR3 runs 15 residues.